This section outlines one T cell receptor (beta chain) sequence together with its context. Profiling relied on immunoSEQ multiplex PCR, and the TCRdb table lists in-frame clones only, not all of them. In the table there are 85,000 to 100,000 clones, 85% to 95% of which are singletons. The data were taken from a study of T cell changes during pregnancy in multiple sclerosis. This CDR3 has 14 residues. J lost 4 bases, V lost 1 base, and 4 bases had no gene match. The V gene's germline CDR1 is GTSNPN and CDR2 SVGIG (reference sequence). Sequenced material: peripheral blood, taken in the first trimester of pregnancy. The rearrangement uses TRBV30 and TRBJ2-3, with TRBD2 matching over 8 bases. This TCR was sampled from a female donor with multiple sclerosis, enrolled in a pregnancy study. The DNA for the CDR3 is TGTGCCTGGAGTGGGGGACTAGGCCCAGATACGCAGTATTTT. It encodes CAWSGGLGPDTQYF.